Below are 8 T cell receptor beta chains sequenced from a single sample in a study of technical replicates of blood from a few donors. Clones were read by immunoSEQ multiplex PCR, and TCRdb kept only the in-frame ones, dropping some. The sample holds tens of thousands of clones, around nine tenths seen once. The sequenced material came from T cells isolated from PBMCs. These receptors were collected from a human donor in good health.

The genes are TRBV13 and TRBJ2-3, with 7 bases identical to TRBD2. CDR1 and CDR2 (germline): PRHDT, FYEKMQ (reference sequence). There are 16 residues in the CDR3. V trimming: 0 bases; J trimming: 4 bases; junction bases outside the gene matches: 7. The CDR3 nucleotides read TGTGCCAGCAGCTTAGGGAGACCCGGGGGGTCAGATACGCAGTATTTT. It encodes CASSLGRPGGSDTQYF.

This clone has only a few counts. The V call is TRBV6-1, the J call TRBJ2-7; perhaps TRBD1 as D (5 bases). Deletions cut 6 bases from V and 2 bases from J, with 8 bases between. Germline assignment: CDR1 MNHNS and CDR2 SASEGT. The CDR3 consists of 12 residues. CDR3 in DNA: TGTGCCAGCAGGCAGGGAACCTACGAGCAGTACTTC. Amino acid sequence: CASRQGTYEQYF.

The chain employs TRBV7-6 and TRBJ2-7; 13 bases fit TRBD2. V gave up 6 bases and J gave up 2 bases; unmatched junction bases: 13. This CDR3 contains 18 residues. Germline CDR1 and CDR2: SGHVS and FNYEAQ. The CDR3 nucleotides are TGTGCCAGCAGTCCGGACCCCGGGACTAGCGGGACTGCCTACGAGCAGTACTTC. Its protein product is CASSPDPGTSGTAYEQYF.

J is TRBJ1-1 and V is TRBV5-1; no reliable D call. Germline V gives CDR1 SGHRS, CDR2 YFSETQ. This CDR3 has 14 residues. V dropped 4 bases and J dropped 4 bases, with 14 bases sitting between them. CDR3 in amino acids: CASSLTNSPTEAFF. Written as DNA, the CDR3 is TGCGCCAGCAGCCTAACAAACAGCCCCACTGAAGCTTTCTTT. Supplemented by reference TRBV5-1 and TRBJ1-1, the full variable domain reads KAGVTQTPRYLIKTRGQQVTLSCSPISGHRSVSWYQQTPGQGLQFLFEYFSETQRNKGNFPGRFSGRQFSNSRSEMNVSTLELGDSALYLCASSLTNSPTEAFFGQGTRLTVV.

The CDR3 DNA sequence: TGTGCCAGCAGCGTGGGGCCAAACACTGAAGCTTTCTTT. This codes for CASSVGPNTEAFF. The rearrangement links TRBV9 to TRBJ1-1; D possibly corresponds to TRBD1 (5 bases). The germline V gene encodes CDR1 SGDLS and CDR2 YYNGEE. The CDR3 covers 13 residues. Trimming took 2 bases from V and 2 from J, leaving 7 bases between them.

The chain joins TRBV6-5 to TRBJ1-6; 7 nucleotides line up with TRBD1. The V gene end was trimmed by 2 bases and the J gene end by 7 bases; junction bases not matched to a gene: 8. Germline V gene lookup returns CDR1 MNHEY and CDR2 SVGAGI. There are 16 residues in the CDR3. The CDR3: CASSYDQGQRNSPLHF. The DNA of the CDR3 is TGTGCCAGCAGTTACGACCAGGGACAGCGGAATTCACCCCTCCACTTT.

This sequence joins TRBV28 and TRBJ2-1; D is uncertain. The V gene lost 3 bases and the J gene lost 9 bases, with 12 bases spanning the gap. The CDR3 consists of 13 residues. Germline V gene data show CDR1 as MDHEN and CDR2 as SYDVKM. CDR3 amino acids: CASSFGQAREQFF. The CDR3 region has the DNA TGTGCCAGCAGTTTCGGCCAGGCGCGTGAGCAGTTCTTC.

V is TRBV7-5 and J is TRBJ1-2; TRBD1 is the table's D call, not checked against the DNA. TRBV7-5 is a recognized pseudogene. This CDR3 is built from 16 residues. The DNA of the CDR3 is TGTGTCAGAAGCTTAGTAGGCGGGACAGGACTCAATGGCTACACCTTC. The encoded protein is CVRSLVGGTGLNGYTF.